This entry describes one T cell receptor beta chain. The antigen is unknown. The entry originates in a study of T cell repertoires in cytomegalovirus infection. The wider study: CMV infection plus the matching HLA type was flagged by public TCR beta signatures.

TCRdb re-called the reads with MiXCR, one entry per CDR3 protein. The table lists 250,000 to 300,000 distinct CDR3 sequences, roughly 26% of them singletons. Study conclusions and caveats: Summed frequency of public TCR beta families distinguished CMV carriers with the relevant HLA. Dominating the ex vivo response were HLA-C-restricted CMV-specific TCR beta clonotypes.

CDR1 MDHEN and CDR2 SYDVKM come from the germline V gene. The CDR3 loop spans 14 amino acids. The germline V and J ends were trimmed by 2 bases and 0 bases, with 6 bases remaining between them. This sequence originates from a human donor in good health (CMV status not recorded). Some clones in this sample may be carry-over from other donors' samples. The chain couples TRBV28 to TRBJ2-3; no clear D. Sample: PBMCs. The CDR3: CASSLISSTDTQYF. The CDR3 nucleotides read TGTGCCAGCAGTTTAATCTCCAGCACAGATACGCAGTATTTT. Complete variable domain (other parts from reference TRBV28 and TRBJ2-3): DVKVTQSSRYLVKRTGEKVFLECVQDMDHENMFWYRQDPGLGLRLIYFSYDVKMKEKGDIPEGYSVSREKKERFSLILESASTNQTSMYLCASSLISSTDTQYFGPGTRLTVL.